Given below is one T cell receptor beta chain in context. The antigen is not known. Only in-frame clones appear in the TCRdb table, and some are missing; sequencing was by immunoSEQ multiplex PCR. The sample records roughly 590,000 clones, roughly 95% being singletons. This sample is drawn from a study of shared clonotypes between healthy human individuals. Overall study: The plates for each donor numbered three CD4 naive, three CD4 memory, two CD8 naive and one CD8 memory.

The naive CD8 fraction comprised CD45RO-negative cells positively selected for CCR7 and excluded terminally differentiated effector memory CD45RA+ cells. Overall study findings and caveats: Only blood was sampled; tissue repertoires likely differ. The study found roughly 5% of naive CD4 clonotypes shared across a handful of donors.

The CDR3 is 13 residues long. Germline CDR1 reads WSHSY; CDR2 reads SAAADI. The trim removed 8 bases at V and 4 bases at J, leaving 8 bases unmatched. The sample consisted of naive CD8+ T cells sorted from blood. This rearrangement joins TRBV10-2 to TRBJ2-7, with 7 positions matching TRBD1. The clonotype was recovered from a woman aged 25 to 45 in good health. CDR3 DNA: TGCGCCAGCGGTGGGGGACAGAGTTACGAGCAGTACTTC. It translates to CASGGGQSYEQYF.